These 30 T cell receptor beta chains were all obtained from the same sample, sequenced in a study of control samples from healthy donors and cancer patients. Clones were sequenced by immunoSEQ multiplex PCR, and TCRdb holds only the in-frame ones, with some missing. The sample lists around 250,000 clones; 82% were seen once. Sequencing was done on a sample of PBMCs. The receptor source for this set is a woman aged 55-70 years with lung cancer.

This sequence joins TRBV7-6 and TRBJ2-5, with TRBD1 matching 8 bases. V dropped 6 bases and J dropped 2; count of bases not matched to a gene: 14. The CDR3 spans 17 residues. Germline lookup yields CDR1 SGHVS and CDR2 FNYEAQ. CDR3 bases: TGTGCCAGCAGATTAAGGGAGACCAGGGGGCGTCAAGAGACCCAGTACTTC. Its translation is CASRLRETRGRQETQYF.

V usage is TRBV28 and J usage is TRBJ2-2; 8 positions match TRBD2. J was trimmed by 6 bases and V by 6 bases; bases with no gene match: 9. This CDR3 has 15 residues. Germline CDR1 is MDHEN and CDR2 is SYDVKM. CDR3 sequence: CASRRTSLFAGELFF. In DNA, the CDR3 is TGTGCCAGCAGGCGGACTAGCCTCTTCGCCGGGGAGCTGTTTTTT.

There are a few counts of this clone. V gene TRBV19 combines with J gene TRBJ2-2; D might be TRBD1 (6 bases). The CDR3 sequence is 13 residues long. Looked up from germline, CDR1 is LNHDA and CDR2 is SQIVND (reference sequence). The V gene lost 11 bases and the J gene lost 7 bases, with 17 bases spanning the gap. CDR3 nucleotides: TGTGCCGCCAGGAGGCAGGGGATCGGGGAGCTGTTTTTT. Protein: CAARRQGIGELFF.

This clone appeared a few times. This chain uses TRBV7-9 with TRBJ2-3; D not resolved. This CDR3 comprises 16 residues. Trimming took off 3 bases at V and 0 bases at J, with 13 bases between the two ends. Germline loops: CDR1 SEHNR, CDR2 FQNEAQ (reference sequence). The DNA for the CDR3 is TGTGCCAGCAGCTTGGGTGGGCCACTTAGCACAGATACGCAGTATTTT. Protein sequence: CASSLGGPLSTDTQYF.

The genes are TRBV7-8 and TRBJ2-7; 10 nucleotides line up with TRBD2. The CDR3 length is 14 residues. Germline CDR1 and CDR2: SGHVS and FQNEAQ. J gave up 3 bases and V 5 bases, and 4 bases lay outside the gene matches. CDR3 sequence reads: CASSRTSGHYEQYF. The CDR3 nucleotides are TGTGCCAGCAGCCGGACTAGCGGACACTACGAGCAGTACTTC.

V gene TRBV30 combines with J gene TRBJ2-1; TRBD2 matches 10 bases. Germline CDR1 reads GTSNPN; CDR2 reads SVGIG (reference sequence). This CDR3 region has 15 residues. The J segment lost 3 bases and the V segment lost 1 base, leaving 3 bases of the junction unmatched. The CDR3 bases are TGTGCCTGGAGTGGGCTAGCGGGAGTCTACAATGAGCAGTTCTTC. Translating gives CAWSGLAGVYNEQFF.

This clone occurred a few times. V gene TRBV5-1 combines with J gene TRBJ1-5; 8 bases line up with TRBD1. Germline V gene data show CDR1 as SGHRS and CDR2 as YFSETQ. This CDR3 is built from 15 residues. With V trimmed by 1 base and J by 4 bases, 4 bases remained unmatched. Here the CDR3 DNA reads TGCGCCAGCAGCTTGATGACAGGGGAGAATCAGCCCCAGCATTTT. As protein: CASSLMTGENQPQHF.

The chain employs TRBV2 and TRBJ2-3; a possible D gene is TRBD2 (6 bases). Germline-derived CDR1 and CDR2 are SNHLY and FYNNEI. The V and J ends lost 6 bases and 2 bases respectively, with 12 bases between them. CDR3 length: 14 amino acids. The CDR3 loop reads CASRLGGPTDTQYF. For the CDR3, the DNA is TGTGCCAGCAGGCTGGGGGGTCCCACAGATACGCAGTATTTT. Combining the CDR3 with reference TRBV2 and TRBJ2-3 gives the whole variable domain EPEVTQTPSHQVTQMGQEVILRCVPISNHLYFYWYRQILGQKVEFLVSFYNNEISEKSEIFDDQFSVERPDGSNFTLKIRSTKLEDSAMYFCASRLGGPTDTQYFGPGTRLTVL.

The CDR3 DNA follows: TGTGCCACCTCGGCAATGGACAGGGGTGGCCAGCCCCAGCATTTT. It specifies CATSAMDRGGQPQHF. The J gene is TRBJ1-5, the V gene TRBV19; 9 bases are shared with TRBD1. Trimming at V came to 10 bases and at J to 7 bases, leaving 14 bases not matched to a gene. Germline V lookup: CDR1 LNHDA, CDR2 SQIVND (reference sequence). The CDR3 covers 15 residues.

V is TRBV9 and J is TRBJ1-2, with 9 bases fitting TRBD1. Per the germline V gene, CDR1 is SGDLS and CDR2 is YYNGEE. Trimming cost V 0 bases and J 4 bases; bases outside gene matches: 7. CDR3 length equals 16 residues. The CDR3 here is CASSVAGQGHLYGYTF. In DNA form, the CDR3 reads TGTGCCAGCAGCGTAGCTGGACAGGGGCACCTCTATGGCTACACCTTC.

Written as DNA, the CDR3 is TGTGCCACCAGCGATCCCGGGGCTGGGGCCAACGTCCTGACTTTC. This encodes CATSDPGAGANVLTF. The chain uses TRBV15 and TRBJ2-6; a weak D match, TRBD2 (5 bases). The CDR3 consists of 15 residues. Germline V gives CDR1 LNHNV, CDR2 YYDKDF (reference sequence). Trimming took off 5 bases at V and 2 bases at J, with 10 bases between the two ends.

A remark on this clone: Within the sample, other DNA sequences also encode this same CDR3. This chain uses TRBV19 with TRBJ1-1; 7 bases are shared with TRBD1. Germline trimming cut 2 bases from V and 1 base from J; bases unmatched to any gene: 1. Germline values: CDR1 LNHDA, CDR2 SQIVND (reference sequence). The CDR3 has 14 amino acids. Here the CDR3 DNA reads TGTGCCAGTAGTATAAGGGGGCAGAACACTGAAGCTTTCTTT. Translating gives CASSIRGQNTEAFF.

J is TRBJ2-3 and V is TRBV5-4; tentatively, D is TRBD2 (5 bases). This CDR3 contains 14 residues. Trimming took 4 bases from V and 9 from J, leaving 18 bases between them. From germline, CDR1 is SGHNT and CDR2 YYREEE (reference sequence). CDR3 DNA: TGTGCCAGCAGCACCGACCCCGCCGGGAAGACGCAGTATTTT. Translating it yields CASSTDPAGKTQYF.

The rearrangement uses TRBV2 and TRBJ2-3; TRBD1 matches at 8 bases. This CDR3 has 12 residues. CDR1 is SNHLY and CDR2 is FYNNEI in the germline V gene. The trim removed 6 bases at V and 9 bases at J, leaving 5 bases unmatched. CDR3 amino acids: CASREDRETQYF. The DNA for the CDR3 is TGTGCCAGCAGGGAGGACAGGGAAACGCAGTATTTT. Filled out from reference TRBV2 and TRBJ2-3, the complete variable domain reads EPEVTQTPSHQVTQMGQEVILRCVPISNHLYFYWYRQILGQKVEFLVSFYNNEISEKSEIFDDQFSVERPDGSNFTLKIRSTKLEDSAMYFCASREDRETQYFGPGTRLTVL.

This clone was counted between two and nine times. J is TRBJ2-3 and V is TRBV19, with 8 bases matching TRBD1. The V segment lost 0 bases and the J segment 1 base; nucleotides outside the gene matches: 15. The CDR3 is made up of 20 amino acids. Germline values: CDR1 LNHDA, CDR2 SQIVND (reference sequence). In nucleotides, the CDR3 is TGTGCCAGTAGTATAGAGCCCCCCCGACAGGGGCAAGTGGGCACAGATACGCAGTATTTT. This translates into CASSIEPPRQGQVGTDTQYF.

This clone was counted once. J is TRBJ2-3 and V is TRBV6-5, with D perhaps TRBD2 (6 bases). The CDR3 is 15 residues long. V was trimmed by 8 bases and J by 1 base, leaving 16 bases between them. The germline CDR1 and CDR2 sequences are MNHEY and SVGAGI. CDR3: CASHLGGQGTDTQYF. DNA of the CDR3: TGTGCCAGCCATCTGGGGGGTCAGGGCACAGATACGCAGTATTTT.

This chain connects TRBV27 to TRBJ1-3; D is uncertain. The CDR3 is 11 residues long. With 10 bases removed from V and 4 bases from J, the gap between germline ends came to 8 bases. In germline, CDR1 is MNHEY, CDR2 SMNVEV (reference sequence). The CDR3 region has the DNA TGTGCCACCCTTTCCGGAAACACCATATATTTT. Amino acid sequence: CATLSGNTIYF.

This clone was seen only a few times. V usage is TRBV18 and J usage is TRBJ1-5, with TRBD1 as a possible D gene (6 bases). This CDR3 is built from 15 residues. V shed 2 bases and J shed 2 bases, with 10 bases lying between them. Germline CDR1 is KGHSH and CDR2 is LQKENI. The CDR3 nucleotides read TGTGCCAGCTCACCAGGGGGGCTCGGCAATCAGCCCCAGCATTTT. Its protein is CASSPGGLGNQPQHF. Based on the CDR3 plus reference TRBV18 and TRBJ1-5, the full variable domain is NAGVMQNPRHLVRRRGQEARLRCSPMKGHSHVYWYRQLPEEGLKFMVYLQKENIIDESGMPKERFSAEFPKEGPSILRIQQVVRGDSAAYFCASSPGGLGNQPQHFGDGTRLSIL.

The rearrangement links TRBV3-1 (or the pseudogene TRBV3-2) to TRBJ1-1; the D is unclear. The CDR3 sequence is 13 residues long. The V end was cut by 7 bases, the J end by 5 bases, with 14 bases between. The V gene's germline CDR1 is LGHDT and CDR2 YNNKEL (reference sequence). The CDR3 nucleotides read TGTGCCAGCACACACCGTATTGGGACTGAAGCTTTCTTT. Residues: CASTHRIGTEAFF.

In DNA form, the CDR3 reads TGTGCCAGCAGCCAAGGTTCCGGACGGAACTATGGCTACACCTTC. Its translation: CASSQGSGRNYGYTF. The chain has TRBV14 and TRBJ1-2; D remains ambiguous. Germline-derived CDR1 and CDR2 are SGHDN and FVKESK. The CDR3 is 15 residues long. Trimming left V 1 base short and J 2 bases short, with 11 bases between.

This clone was seen just once. This rearrangement joins TRBV30 to TRBJ1-2, with 8 bases lining up with TRBD1. Germline V gene lookup returns CDR1 GTSNPN and CDR2 SVGIG (reference sequence). V gave up 4 bases and J gave up 7 bases; unmatched junction bases: 8. This CDR3 comprises 13 residues. CDR3 protein: CAWTPDRAGGYTF. The CDR3 coding sequence is TGTGCCTGGACTCCGGACAGGGCTGGTGGCTACACCTTC.

This chain connects TRBV18 to TRBJ1-1; possibly TRBD1 for D (5 bases). V was clipped by 3 bases and J by 0 bases, with 11 bases between them. The CDR3 runs to 15 residues. Germline V gene lookup returns CDR1 KGHSH and CDR2 LQKENI. CDR3 residues: CASSPSTDMNTEAFF. The CDR3 nucleotides are TGTGCCAGCTCACCCTCGACGGACATGAACACTGAAGCTTTCTTT.

This clone was counted a single time. The chain links TRBV11-3 to TRBJ1-1, with TRBD1 as a possible D gene (6 bases). The V gene's germline CDR1 is SGHNT and CDR2 YENEEA. V lost 1 base and J 5 bases, leaving 8 bases between the germline ends. This CDR3 spans 13 amino acids. The DNA for the CDR3 is TGTGCCAGCAGCTTAGTACAGGGTACTGAAGCTTTCTTT. It is translated as CASSLVQGTEAFF. The full variable domain, completed using reference TRBV11-3 and TRBJ1-1, is EAGVVQSPRYKIIEKKQPVAFWCNPISGHNTLYWYLQNLGQGPELLIRYENEEAVDDSQLPKDRFSAERLKGVDSTLKIQPAELGDSAVYLCASSLVQGTEAFFGQGTRLTVV.

The chain recombines TRBV21-1 with TRBJ2-1; the table's D gene call, TRBD2, was not cross checked with the DNA. TRBV21-1 counts as a pseudogene. The CDR3 length is 16 residues. CDR3 sequence: CASSRGRLGTRNEQFF. CDR3 nucleotide sequence: TGTGCCAGCAGCCGAGGGCGTCTGGGAACTAGGAATGAGCAGTTCTTC.

V gene TRBV6-5 combines with J gene TRBJ1-2; D possibly corresponds to TRBD1 (5 bases). The CDR3 is made up of 14 amino acids. Germline V gives CDR1 MNHEY, CDR2 SVGAGI. V was trimmed by 10 bases and J by 5 bases, leaving 20 bases between them. The CDR3 protein is CAIRPGHRWYGYTF. DNA for the CDR3: TGTGCCATCCGACCGGGGCACCGTTGGTATGGCTACACCTTC.

This sequence joins TRBV5-1 and TRBJ1-2, with no clear D. V shed 1 base and J shed 2 bases, with 6 bases lying between them. The CDR3 contains 13 residues. Looked up from germline, CDR1 is SGHRS and CDR2 is YFSETQ. The CDR3 reads CASSLRRNYGYTF. The CDR3 DNA reads TGCGCCAGCAGCTTGCGCAGAAACTATGGCTACACCTTC.

This clone came up a few times. This chain joins TRBV27 and TRBJ1-2; no clear D. The germline V and J ends were trimmed by 3 bases and 8 bases, with 13 bases remaining between them. CDR1 MNHEY and CDR2 SMNVEV come from the germline V gene (reference sequence). CDR3 length: 13 residues. The CDR3 DNA follows: TGTGCCAGCAGTTTCGGAGCTCTGGGGGGCTACACCTTC. This gives the protein CASSFGALGGYTF.

The rearrangement links TRBV3-1 (or the pseudogene TRBV3-2) to TRBJ2-1; D not resolved. Germline assignment: CDR1 LGHDT and CDR2 YNNKEL (reference sequence). V was clipped by 0 bases and J by 1 base, with 10 bases between them. CDR3 length: 16 amino acids. This chain's CDR3 is CASSQDMRMSYNEQFF. CDR3 bases: TGTGCCAGCAGCCAAGATATGCGGATGTCCTACAATGAGCAGTTCTTC.

The chain couples TRBV6-2 or TRBV6-3 to TRBJ2-5; TRBD1 aligns across 12 bases. Germline CDR1 and CDR2: MNHEY and SVGEGT. The CDR3 spans 14 residues. The trim removed 5 bases at V and 5 bases at J, leaving 3 bases unmatched. CDR3 in DNA: TGTGCCAGCAGTCGGGACAGGGGGCGGGAGACCCAGTACTTC. Protein product: CASSRDRGRETQYF.

V gene TRBV24-1 combines with J gene TRBJ2-5, with 10 bases that match TRBD2. CDR3 length: 16 residues. The germline V gene encodes CDR1 KGHDR and CDR2 SFDVKD. V trimming: 3 bases; J trimming: 2 bases; junction bases outside the gene matches: 5. The CDR3 protein is CATSDTKREGQETQYF. DNA of the CDR3: TGTGCCACCAGTGATACAAAGCGGGAGGGTCAAGAGACCCAGTACTTC.